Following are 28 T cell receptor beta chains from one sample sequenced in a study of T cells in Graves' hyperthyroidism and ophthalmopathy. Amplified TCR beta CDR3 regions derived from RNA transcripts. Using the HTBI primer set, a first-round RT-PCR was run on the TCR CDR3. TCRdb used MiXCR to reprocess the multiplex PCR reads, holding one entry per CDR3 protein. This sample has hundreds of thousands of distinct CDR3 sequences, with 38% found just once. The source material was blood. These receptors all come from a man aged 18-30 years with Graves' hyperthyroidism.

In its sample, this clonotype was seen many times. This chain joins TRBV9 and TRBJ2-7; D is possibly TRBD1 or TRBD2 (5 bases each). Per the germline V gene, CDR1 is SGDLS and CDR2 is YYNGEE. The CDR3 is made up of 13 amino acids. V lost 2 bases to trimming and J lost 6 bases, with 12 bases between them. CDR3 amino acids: CASSVTGTSEQYF. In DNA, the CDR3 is TGTGCCAGCAGCGTCACCGGGACCTCCGAGCAGTACTTC.

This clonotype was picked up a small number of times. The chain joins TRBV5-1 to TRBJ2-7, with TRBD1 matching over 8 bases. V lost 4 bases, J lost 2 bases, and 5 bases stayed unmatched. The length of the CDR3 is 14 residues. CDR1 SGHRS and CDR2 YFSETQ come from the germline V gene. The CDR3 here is CASSATGEPYEQYF. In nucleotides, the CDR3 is TGCGCCAGCAGCGCGACAGGGGAACCCTACGAGCAGTACTTC. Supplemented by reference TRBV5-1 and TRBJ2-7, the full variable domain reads KAGVTQTPRYLIKTRGQQVTLSCSPISGHRSVSWYQQTPGQGLQFLFEYFSETQRNKGNFPGRFSGRQFSNSRSEMNVSTLELGDSALYLCASSATGEPYEQYFGPGTRLTVT.

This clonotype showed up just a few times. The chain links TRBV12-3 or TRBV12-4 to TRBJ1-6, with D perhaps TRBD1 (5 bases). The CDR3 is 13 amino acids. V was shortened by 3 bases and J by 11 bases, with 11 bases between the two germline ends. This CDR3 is CASSFDSRPPLHF. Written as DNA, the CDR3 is TGTGCCAGCAGTTTTGACAGTCGGCCACCCCTCCACTTT.

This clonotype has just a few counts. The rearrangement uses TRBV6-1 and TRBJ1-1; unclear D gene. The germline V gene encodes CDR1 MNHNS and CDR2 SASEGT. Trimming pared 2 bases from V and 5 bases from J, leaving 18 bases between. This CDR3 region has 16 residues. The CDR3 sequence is CASSERAEGVRTEAFF. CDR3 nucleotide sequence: TGTGCCAGCAGTGAAAGGGCAGAAGGAGTTAGGACTGAAGCTTTCTTT.

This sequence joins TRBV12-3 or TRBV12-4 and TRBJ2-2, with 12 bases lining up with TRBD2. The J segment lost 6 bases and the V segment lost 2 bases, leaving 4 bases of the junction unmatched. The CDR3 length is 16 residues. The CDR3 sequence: CASSLLAGGYSGELFF. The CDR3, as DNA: TGTGCCAGCAGTTTACTAGCGGGAGGGTACTCCGGGGAGCTGTTTTTT.

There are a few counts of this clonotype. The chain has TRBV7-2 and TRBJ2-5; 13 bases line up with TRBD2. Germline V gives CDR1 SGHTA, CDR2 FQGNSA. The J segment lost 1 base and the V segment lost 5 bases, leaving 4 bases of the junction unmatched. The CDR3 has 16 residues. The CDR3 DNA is TGTGCCAGCAGCCGGGGACTAGCGGGGACCCAAGAGACCCAGTACTTC. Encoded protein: CASSRGLAGTQETQYF.

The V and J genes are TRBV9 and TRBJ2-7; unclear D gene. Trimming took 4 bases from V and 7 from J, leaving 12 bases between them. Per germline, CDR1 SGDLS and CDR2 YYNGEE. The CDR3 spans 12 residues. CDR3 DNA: TGTGCCAGCAGCCAAGCCTACAGAGAGCAGTACTTC. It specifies CASSQAYREQYF.

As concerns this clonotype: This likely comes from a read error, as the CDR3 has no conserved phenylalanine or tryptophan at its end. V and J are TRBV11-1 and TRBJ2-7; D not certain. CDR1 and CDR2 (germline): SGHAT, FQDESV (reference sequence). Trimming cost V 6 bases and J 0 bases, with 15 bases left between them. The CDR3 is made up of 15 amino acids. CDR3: CASSSAGLSSYEQYL. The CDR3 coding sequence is TGTGCCAGCAGTTCCGCCGGGTTAAGCTCCTACGAGCAGTACCTC.

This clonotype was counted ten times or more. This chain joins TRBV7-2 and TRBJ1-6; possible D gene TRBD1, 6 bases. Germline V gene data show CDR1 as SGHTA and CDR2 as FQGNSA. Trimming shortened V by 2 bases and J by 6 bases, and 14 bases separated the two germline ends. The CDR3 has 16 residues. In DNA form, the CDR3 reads TGTGCCAGCAGCTTACGGGACACCGGCATTAATTCACCCCTCCACTTT. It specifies CASSLRDTGINSPLHF.

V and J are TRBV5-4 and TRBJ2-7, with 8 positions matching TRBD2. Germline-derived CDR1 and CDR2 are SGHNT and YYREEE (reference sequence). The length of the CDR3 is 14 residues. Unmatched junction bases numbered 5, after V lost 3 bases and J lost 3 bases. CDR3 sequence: CASSSSGGIYEQYF. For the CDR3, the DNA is TGTGCCAGCAGCTCGAGCGGGGGCATCTACGAGCAGTACTTC.

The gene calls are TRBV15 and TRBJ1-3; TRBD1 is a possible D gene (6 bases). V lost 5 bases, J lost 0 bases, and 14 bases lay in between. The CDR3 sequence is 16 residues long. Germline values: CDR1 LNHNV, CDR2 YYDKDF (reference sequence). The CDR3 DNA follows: TGTGCCACCAGCCCTGTCGGCAGGGGCTCTGGAAACACCATATATTTT. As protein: CATSPVGRGSGNTIYF.

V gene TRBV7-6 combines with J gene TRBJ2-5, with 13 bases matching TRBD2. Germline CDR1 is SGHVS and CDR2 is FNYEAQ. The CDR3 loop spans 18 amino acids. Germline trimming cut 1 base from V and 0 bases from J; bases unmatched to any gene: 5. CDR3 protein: CASSLGLAGGRYQETQYF. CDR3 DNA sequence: TGTGCCAGCAGCTTAGGACTAGCGGGAGGTCGGTACCAAGAGACCCAGTACTTC.

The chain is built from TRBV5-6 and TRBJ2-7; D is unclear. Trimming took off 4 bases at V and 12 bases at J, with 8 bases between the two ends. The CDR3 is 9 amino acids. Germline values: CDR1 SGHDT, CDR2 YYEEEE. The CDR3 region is CASSGRLYF. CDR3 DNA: TGTGCCAGCAGCGGTCGCCTGTACTTC.

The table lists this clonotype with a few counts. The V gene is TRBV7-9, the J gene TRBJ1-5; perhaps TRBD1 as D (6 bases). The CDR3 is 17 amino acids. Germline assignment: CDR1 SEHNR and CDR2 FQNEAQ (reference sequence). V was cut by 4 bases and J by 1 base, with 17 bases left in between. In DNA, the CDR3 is TGTGCCAGCAGCTCTGGGGGGCTGGGAAGGAGCAATCAGCCCCAGCATTTT. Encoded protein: CASSSGGLGRSNQPQHF.

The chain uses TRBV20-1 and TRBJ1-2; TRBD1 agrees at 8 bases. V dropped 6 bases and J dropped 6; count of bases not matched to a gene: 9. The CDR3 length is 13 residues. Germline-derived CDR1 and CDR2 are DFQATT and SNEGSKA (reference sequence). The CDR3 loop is CSALTGEVDGYTF. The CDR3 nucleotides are TGCAGTGCCCTGACAGGGGAAGTGGATGGCTACACCTTC.

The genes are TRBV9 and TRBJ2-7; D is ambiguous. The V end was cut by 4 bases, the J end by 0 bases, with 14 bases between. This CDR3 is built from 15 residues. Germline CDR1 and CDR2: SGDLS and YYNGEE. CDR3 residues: CASSIQPASSYEQYF. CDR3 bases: TGTGCCAGCAGCATACAGCCTGCGAGCTCCTACGAGCAGTACTTC. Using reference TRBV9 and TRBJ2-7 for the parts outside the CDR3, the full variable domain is DSGVTQTPKHLITATGQRVTLRCSPRSGDLSVYWYQQSLDQGLQFLIQYYNGEERAKGNILERFSAQQFPDLHSELNLSSLELGDSALYFCASSIQPASSYEQYFGPGTRLTVT.

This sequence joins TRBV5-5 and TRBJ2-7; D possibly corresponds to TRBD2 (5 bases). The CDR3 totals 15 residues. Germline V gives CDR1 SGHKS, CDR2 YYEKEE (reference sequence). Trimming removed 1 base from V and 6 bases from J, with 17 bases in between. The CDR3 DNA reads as TGTGCCAGCAGCTTGTCCTGGGTGGGAGTTCGCGAGCAGTACTTC. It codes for CASSLSWVGVREQYF. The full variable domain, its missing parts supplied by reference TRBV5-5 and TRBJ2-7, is DAGVTQSPTHLIKTRGQQVTLRCSPISGHKSVSWYQQVLGQGPQFIFQYYEKEERGRGNFPDRFSARQFPNYSSELNVNALLLGDSALYLCASSLSWVGVREQYFGPGTRLTVT.

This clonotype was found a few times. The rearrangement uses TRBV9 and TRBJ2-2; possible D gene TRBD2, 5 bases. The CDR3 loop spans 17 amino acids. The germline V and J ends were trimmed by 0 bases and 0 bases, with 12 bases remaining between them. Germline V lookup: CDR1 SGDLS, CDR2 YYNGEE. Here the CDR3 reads CASSVATGRPNTGELFF. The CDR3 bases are TGTGCCAGCAGCGTAGCTACTGGGAGACCGAACACCGGGGAGCTGTTTTTT.

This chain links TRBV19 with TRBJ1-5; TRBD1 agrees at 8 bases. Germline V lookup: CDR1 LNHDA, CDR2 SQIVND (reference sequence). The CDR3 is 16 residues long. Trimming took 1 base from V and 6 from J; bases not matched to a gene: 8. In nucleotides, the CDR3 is TGTGCCAGTAGTATAGGCGGGGCAGGGGGCGTTCAGCCCCAGCATTTT. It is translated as CASSIGGAGGVQPQHF. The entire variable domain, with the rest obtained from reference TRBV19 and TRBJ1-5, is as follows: DGGITQSPKYLFRKEGQNVTLSCEQNLNHDAMYWYRQDPGQGLRLIYYSQIVNDFQKGDIAEGYSVSREKKESFPLTVTSAQKNPTAFYLCASSIGGAGGVQPQHFGDGTRLSIL.

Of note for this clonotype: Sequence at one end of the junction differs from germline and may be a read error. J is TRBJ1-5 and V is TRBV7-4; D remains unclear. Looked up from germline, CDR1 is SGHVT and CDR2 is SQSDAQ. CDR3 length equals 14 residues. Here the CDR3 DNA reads TGCGCCAGCACTCAGCGCCATTCCGGAGAGCCCCAGCATTTT. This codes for CASTQRHSGEPQHF.

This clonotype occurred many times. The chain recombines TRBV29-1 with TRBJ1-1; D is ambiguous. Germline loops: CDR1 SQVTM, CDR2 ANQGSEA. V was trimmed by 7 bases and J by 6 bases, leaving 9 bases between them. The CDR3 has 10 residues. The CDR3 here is CSADTSEAFF. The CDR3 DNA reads TGCAGCGCAGACACGTCTGAAGCTTTCTTT.

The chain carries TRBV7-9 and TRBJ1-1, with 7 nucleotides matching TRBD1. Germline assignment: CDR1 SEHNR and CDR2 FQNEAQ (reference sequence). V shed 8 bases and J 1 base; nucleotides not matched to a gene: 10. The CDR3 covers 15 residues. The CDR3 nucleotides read TGTGCCAGCCGGCCATCCAACAGGGGGAACACTGAAGCTTTCTTT. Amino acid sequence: CASRPSNRGNTEAFF.

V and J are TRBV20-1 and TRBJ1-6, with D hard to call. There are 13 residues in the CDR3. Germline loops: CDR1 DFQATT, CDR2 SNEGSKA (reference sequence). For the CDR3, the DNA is TGCAGCGTAGATATGGACCCGGATTCACCCCTCCACTTT. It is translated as CSVDMDPDSPLHF.

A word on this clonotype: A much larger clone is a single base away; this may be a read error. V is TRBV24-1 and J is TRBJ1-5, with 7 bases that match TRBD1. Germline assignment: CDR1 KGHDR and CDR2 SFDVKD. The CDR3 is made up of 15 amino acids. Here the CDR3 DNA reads TGTGCCAGCAGTTTCTCCGGGACAGACAATCAGCCCCAGCATTTT. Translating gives CASSFSGTDNQPQHF.

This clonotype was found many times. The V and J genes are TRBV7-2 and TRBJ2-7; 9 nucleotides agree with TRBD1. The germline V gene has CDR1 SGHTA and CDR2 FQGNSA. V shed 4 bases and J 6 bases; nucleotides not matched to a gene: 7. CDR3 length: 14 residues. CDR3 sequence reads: CASSSWTGEGEQYF. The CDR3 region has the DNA TGTGCCAGCAGCTCATGGACAGGGGAGGGCGAGCAGTACTTC.

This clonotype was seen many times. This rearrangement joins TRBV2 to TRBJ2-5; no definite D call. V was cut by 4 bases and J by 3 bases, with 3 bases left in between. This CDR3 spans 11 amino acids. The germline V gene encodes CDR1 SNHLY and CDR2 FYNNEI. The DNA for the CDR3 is TGTGCCAGCAGTGCAAAAGAGACCCAGTACTTC. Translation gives CASSAKETQYF.

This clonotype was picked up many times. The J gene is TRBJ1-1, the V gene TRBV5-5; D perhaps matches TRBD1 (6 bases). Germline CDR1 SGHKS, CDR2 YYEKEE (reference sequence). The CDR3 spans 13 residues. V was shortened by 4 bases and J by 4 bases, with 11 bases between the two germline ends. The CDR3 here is CASSRGGSTEAFF. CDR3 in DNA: TGTGCCAGCAGCAGGGGGGGGAGCACTGAAGCTTTCTTT.

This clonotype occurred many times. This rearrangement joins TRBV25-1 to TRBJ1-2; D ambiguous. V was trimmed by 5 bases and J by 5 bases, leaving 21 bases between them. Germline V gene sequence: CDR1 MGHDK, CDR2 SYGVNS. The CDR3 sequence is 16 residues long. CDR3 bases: TGTGCCAGCAGTCGGAGCCAGGTCCTTTTCGGTTATGGCTACACCTTC. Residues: CASSRSQVLFGYGYTF.